These 10 T cell receptor beta chains were sequenced from one sample in a study of shared clonotypes between healthy human individuals. The method was immunoSEQ multiplex PCR; TCRdb's version includes in-frame clones alone and lacks a portion of them. The repertoire includes 760,000 or so clones, 96% of them detected once, and around 0.21% sits in the top ten. Cells designated naive CD8 were CD45RO-negative and were positively selected for CCR7, with terminally differentiated effector memory CD45RA+ cells excluded. Sequences were obtained from naive CD8+ T cells sorted from blood. The receptors stem from a man aged 25 to 40 in good health.

This chain connects TRBV7-3 to TRBJ2-7, with D tentatively TRBD1 (5 bases). In germline, CDR1 is SGHTA, CDR2 FQGTGA. The CDR3 sequence is 13 residues long. V shed 2 bases and J shed 0 bases, with 5 bases lying between them. The CDR3 loop reads CASSLDSSYEQYF. The CDR3 nucleotides are TGTGCCAGCAGCTTAGACAGCTCCTACGAGCAGTACTTC.

The chain recombines TRBV5-4 with TRBJ1-2; the match to TRBD1 covers 7 bases. V gave up 4 bases and J gave up 4 bases; unmatched junction bases: 10. Germline CDR1 is SGHNT and CDR2 is YYREEE (reference sequence). This CDR3 region has 15 residues. The CDR3 coding sequence is TGTGCCAGCAGCGGAGACAGGGCGGCAAGCTATGGCTACACCTTC. This gives the protein CASSGDRAASYGYTF.

The chain is built from TRBV6-5 and TRBJ2-2; 8 nucleotides agree with TRBD1. With 0 bases clipped from V and 10 bases from J, the junction kept 10 bases outside the gene matches. CDR1 is MNHEY, CDR2 SVGAGI, per germline. This CDR3 is 16 amino acids long. The DNA for the CDR3 is TGTGCCAGCAGTTACTCGCGTCAGGGGGCGCGTGTGGAGCTGTTTTTT. This gives the protein CASSYSRQGARVELFF.

The rearrangement links TRBV30 to TRBJ1-1; unclear D gene. The V end lost 3 bases, the J end lost 6 bases, and 14 bases lay between the germline ends. The CDR3 runs to 13 residues. Germline CDR1 GTSNPN, CDR2 SVGIG (reference sequence). The CDR3 sequence is CAWRRPIRAEAFF. DNA of the CDR3: TGTGCCTGGAGGAGACCCATTAGGGCTGAAGCTTTCTTT.

The chain combines TRBV4-1 with TRBJ2-7; 8 nucleotides align to TRBD2. The germline V gene has CDR1 MGHRA and CDR2 YSYEKL. J gave up 1 base and V 0 bases, and 8 bases lay outside the gene matches. The CDR3 contains 17 residues. DNA of the CDR3: TGCGCCAGCAGCCAAGATCGGAGCGGGAGTGGATCCTACGAGCAGTACTTC. Translation gives CASSQDRSGSGSYEQYF.

This clone was seen a single time. The chain is built from TRBV27 and TRBJ2-7, with D uncertain. Germline CDR1 and CDR2: MNHEY and SMNVEV (reference sequence). The length of the CDR3 is 14 residues. The V and J ends lost 6 bases and 0 bases respectively, with 12 bases between them. CDR3 protein: CASSPRFLSYEQYF. In DNA form, the CDR3 reads TGTGCCAGCAGCCCTCGCTTTCTCTCCTACGAGCAGTACTTC.

V gene TRBV6-5 combines with J gene TRBJ2-5; 7 bases line up with TRBD2. J was trimmed by 4 bases and V by 0 bases; bases with no gene match: 2. From germline, CDR1 is MNHEY and CDR2 SVGAGI. The CDR3 covers 14 residues. Written as DNA, the CDR3 is TGTGCCAGCAGTTACTCCGCGGGAGCAGAGACCCAGTACTTC. This sequence encodes CASSYSAGAETQYF.

The chain joins TRBV19 to TRBJ2-7; D possibly corresponds to TRBD2 (5 bases). Trimming removed 0 bases from V and 6 bases from J, with 21 bases in between. The CDR3 is 17 amino acids. Per the germline V gene, CDR1 is LNHDA and CDR2 is SQIVND (reference sequence). The CDR3 is CASSIEDFRYSSGEQYF. The CDR3 nucleotides read TGTGCCAGTAGTATAGAGGACTTTCGTTACTCATCCGGCGAGCAGTACTTC.

A remark on this clone: In the same sample, other DNA sequences code for this CDR3. The chain recombines TRBV9 with TRBJ1-2; the D gene is possibly TRBD1 (5 bases). In germline, CDR1 is SGDLS, CDR2 YYNGEE. The CDR3 spans 12 residues. The V and J ends lost 3 bases and 8 bases respectively, with 11 bases between them. For the CDR3, the DNA is TGTGCCAGCAGCGCCGGGACTTTCGGCTACACCTTC. Residues: CASSAGTFGYTF.

This clone was observed a single time. The chain recombines TRBV18 with TRBJ2-7, with TRBD2 matching over 7 bases. V lost 0 bases, J lost 4 bases, and 9 bases stayed unmatched. CDR3 length: 16 residues. Germline-derived CDR1 and CDR2 are KGHSH and LQKENI. Here the CDR3 reads CASSPPAGRAQYEQYF. In nucleotides, the CDR3 is TGTGCCAGCTCACCACCGGCTGGGAGGGCCCAATACGAGCAGTACTTC. The whole variable domain, filled in from reference TRBV18 and TRBJ2-7, reads NAGVMQNPRHLVRRRGQEARLRCSPMKGHSHVYWYRQLPEEGLKFMVYLQKENIIDESGMPKERFSAEFPKEGPSILRIQQVVRGDSAAYFCASSPPAGRAQYEQYFGPGTRLTVT.